This T cell receptor (beta chain) comes out of a study of Graves' ophthalmopathy and Graves' hyperthyroidism. General study results and limits: In blood, most expanded thyroid clonotypes above 0.001 frequency were also detected.

About this clonotype itself: The antigen remains unidentified.

The study amplified TCR beta CDR3 regions using RNA transcripts. HTBI primers served in a first-round RT-PCR, which a second-round multiplex PCR followed. TCRdb reprocessed the multiplex PCR reads via MiXCR and lists one record per CDR3 protein. The repertoire holds 500,000 to 800,000 distinct CDR3 sequences, under 50% seen once, with over 2.5% in the top ten. Patients were excluded if they had other autoimmune diseases or uncontrolled infections, and likewise if pregnancy or lactation applied. Clinical symptoms, serum thyroxine, TRAb, thyroid ultrasound and orbital computed tomography determined diagnosis. The sequencing sample was made of peripheral blood. This sequence originates from an adult man with Graves' ophthalmopathy.

CDR3 coding DNA: TGTGCCAGCAGCCGTAACAGGGGCGATGGCTACACCTTC. Translated: CASSRNRGDGYTF. The chain combines TRBV6-2 or TRBV6-3 with TRBJ1-2, with 7 bases fitting TRBD1. The germline gives CDR1 MNHEY, CDR2 SVGEGT. The CDR3 extends over 13 amino acids. Unmatched junction bases numbered 7, after V lost 6 bases and J lost 6 bases.